These 14 T cell receptor beta chains originate from one sample sequenced in a study of Ad26.COV2.S vaccination and SARS-CoV-2 variants. Specified treatment: about 20 received Ad26.COV2.S at low or high dose, single or two shots; about five received placebo; per-sample allocation not given. Sample collection was performed on day 63 after the first vaccine or placebo injection. The method was immunoSEQ multiplex PCR; TCRdb's version includes in-frame clones alone and lacks a portion of them. The sample holds roughly 380,000 clones, more than 75% seen once. The material was peripheral blood, obtained in a trial of Ad26.COV2.S vaccine versus placebo. The receptor set was obtained from a person aged 18-65 years who received the Ad26.COV2.S COVID-19 vaccine or a placebo.

The J gene is TRBJ1-4, the V gene TRBV18; D not resolved. CDR1 is KGHSH and CDR2 is LQKENI in the germline V gene. The CDR3 is made up of 12 amino acids. Trimming removed 3 bases at V and 7 bases at J, with 6 bases between. The CDR3 loop reads CASSPASEKLFF. The CDR3, as DNA: TGTGCCAGCTCACCTGCGAGTGAAAAACTGTTTTTT. Variable domain in full (rest from reference TRBV18 and TRBJ1-4): NAGVMQNPRHLVRRRGQEARLRCSPMKGHSHVYWYRQLPEEGLKFMVYLQKENIIDESGMPKERFSAEFPKEGPSILRIQQVVRGDSAAYFCASSPASEKLFFGSGTQLSVL.

The genes are TRBV7-2 and TRBJ1-5; D ambiguous. The germline CDR1 and CDR2 sequences are SGHTA and FQGNSA. This CDR3 is 15 amino acids long. Trimming cost V 2 bases and J 1 base, with 9 bases left between them. The CDR3 sequence is CASSLPGGSNQPQHF. CDR3 nucleotides: TGTGCCAGCAGCTTACCAGGCGGGAGCAATCAGCCCCAGCATTTT.

This clone was counted once. The V and J genes are TRBV6-5 and TRBJ1-6; D unresolved. The V gene's germline CDR1 is MNHEY and CDR2 SVGAGI. Trimming removed 4 bases at V and 0 bases at J, with 10 bases between. The CDR3 sequence is 16 residues long. CDR3 residues: CASSSRHSSYNSPLHF. The CDR3 DNA sequence: TGTGCCAGCAGTTCTCGACACAGCTCCTATAATTCACCCCTCCACTTT.

This clone was observed at least ten times. This chain uses TRBV5-1 with TRBJ2-3; possibly TRBD2 for D (5 bases). CDR3 size: 13 residues. V lost 4 bases to trimming and J lost 3 bases, with 9 bases between them. The germline V gene has CDR1 SGHRS and CDR2 YFSETQ. In DNA form, the CDR3 reads TGCGCCAGCAGCGTCAGCGGTACAGATACGCAGTATTTT. Amino acid sequence: CASSVSGTDTQYF.

The chain links TRBV5-1 to TRBJ2-1; D not resolved. The CDR3 is 15 residues long. The V end was cut by 4 bases, the J end by 0 bases, with 11 bases between. CDR1 is SGHRS and CDR2 is YFSETQ in the germline V gene. The CDR3 coding sequence is TGCGCCAGCAGCCCCCATTTTTCCTCCTACAATGAGCAGTTCTTC. Its protein product is CASSPHFSSYNEQFF. Variable domain in full (rest from reference TRBV5-1 and TRBJ2-1): KAGVTQTPRYLIKTRGQQVTLSCSPISGHRSVSWYQQTPGQGLQFLFEYFSETQRNKGNFPGRFSGRQFSNSRSEMNVSTLELGDSALYLCASSPHFSSYNEQFFGPGTRLTVL.

This chain connects TRBV6-5 to TRBJ2-7; 8 bases fit TRBD2. CDR1 and CDR2 from the germline V gene are MNHEY and SVGAGI. This CDR3 is built from 15 residues. V was clipped by 7 bases and J by 0 bases; unmatched bases: 8. This chain's CDR3 is CASTVTSADSYEQYF. DNA of the CDR3: TGTGCCAGCACCGTGACTAGCGCTGACTCCTACGAGCAGTACTTC.

This rearrangement joins TRBV2 to TRBJ2-1; 9 bases map to TRBD2. With V trimmed by 6 bases and J by 7 bases, 10 bases remained unmatched. Germline loops: CDR1 SNHLY, CDR2 FYNNEI. This CDR3 contains 15 residues. CDR3 region: CASRDRREGRNEQFF. CDR3 nucleotides: TGTGCCAGCAGGGACAGGCGGGAGGGTCGGAATGAGCAGTTCTTC.

This rearrangement joins TRBV7-9 to TRBJ2-3, with D unresolved. Trimming removed 1 base from V and 1 base from J, with 9 bases in between. The length of the CDR3 is 15 residues. In germline, CDR1 is SEHNR, CDR2 FQNEAQ (reference sequence). CDR3 loop: CASSLDGVRTDTQYF. The CDR3 bases are TGTGCCAGCAGCTTAGATGGGGTCCGCACAGATACGCAGTATTTT. The full variable domain, with the rest looked up from reference TRBV7-9 and TRBJ2-3, is DTGVSQNPRHKITKRGQNVTFRCDPISEHNRLYWYRQTLGQGPEFLTYFQNEAQLEKSRLLSDRFSAERPKGSFSTLEIQRTEQGDSAMYLCASSLDGVRTDTQYFGPGTRLTVL.

CDR3: CASSLGQPNTGELFF. The CDR3 nucleotides read TGTGCCAGCTCACTGGGACAGCCGAACACCGGGGAGCTGTTTTTT. This rearrangement joins TRBV18 to TRBJ2-2; TRBD1 matches at 7 bases. V dropped 4 bases and J dropped 0; count of bases not matched to a gene: 2. Germline-derived CDR1 and CDR2 are KGHSH and LQKENI. The CDR3 loop spans 15 amino acids.

J is TRBJ2-7 and V is TRBV19, with TRBD1 identical over 10 bases. The trim removed 5 bases at V and 3 bases at J, leaving 4 bases unmatched. The V gene's germline CDR1 is LNHDA and CDR2 SQIVND (reference sequence). CDR3 size: 14 residues. CDR3: CASSPWTGGYEQYF. The CDR3 DNA is TGTGCCAGTAGTCCCTGGACAGGGGGCTACGAGCAGTACTTC.

A few counts support this clone. This rearrangement joins TRBV5-1 to TRBJ2-3; no reliable D call. V lost 3 bases, J lost 2 bases, and 1 base lay in between. Germline V gives CDR1 SGHRS, CDR2 YFSETQ. The CDR3 is made up of 11 amino acids. The CDR3 reads CASSYTDTQYF. CDR3 DNA sequence: TGCGCCAGCAGCTACACAGATACGCAGTATTTT.

This clone was seen more than once but under ten times. The chain uses TRBV5-5 and TRBJ2-5; D gene unclear. The V gene lost 1 base and the J gene lost 3 bases, with 4 bases spanning the gap. CDR3 length equals 12 residues. The germline CDR1 and CDR2 sequences are SGHKS and YYEKEE (reference sequence). The CDR3 bases are TGTGCCAGCAGCTTGTGGGAAGAGACCCAGTACTTC. It specifies CASSLWEETQYF.

The rearrangement links TRBV18 to TRBJ2-7; no reliable D call. CDR3 length: 13 residues. Germline CDR1 and CDR2: KGHSH and LQKENI. V shed 2 bases and J shed 3 bases, with 8 bases lying between them. CDR3 sequence reads: CASSPKYFYEQYF. CDR3 bases: TGTGCCAGCTCACCAAAATACTTCTACGAGCAGTACTTC.

Comment on this clone: This could be a read error, since a much larger clone is one nucleotide away. The chain carries TRBV5-6 and TRBJ2-7; D gene unclear. Trimming shortened V by 3 bases and J by 2 bases, and 6 bases separated the two germline ends. The CDR3 is made up of 12 amino acids. From germline, CDR1 is SGHDT and CDR2 YYEEEE. The CDR3 here is CASSSRTYEQYF. The CDR3 DNA sequence: TGTGCCAGCAGCTCTCGGACCTACGAGCAGTACTTC.